Listed below are T cell receptor beta chains from one sample, sequenced in a study of blood T cell repertoires in COVID-19. Sequencing used immunoSEQ multiplex PCR; TCRdb keeps in-frame clones, though not all of them. The table lists 250,000 to 350,000 clones, approximately 80% of them singletons. The sample comprised peripheral blood. The receptors were gathered from a woman aged 45-65 years with active or convalescent COVID-19. Both conserved end residues are part of each CDR3. The D gene is left open where the match is weak. Clone size is shown for a subset of rows, as once, few, many or a class of expanded clone.

size	V	J	D	DNA	CDR3
.	TRBV5-1	TRBJ1-5	.	TGCGCCAGCAGCTTGGACGGGGATGGCAATCAGCCCCAGCATTTT	CASSLDGDGNQPQHF
.	TRBV6-1	TRBJ1-3	TRBD1	TGTGCCAGCAGTGAAAGGGCGGACAGGGCGGGTGGAAACACCATATATTTT	CASSERADRAGGNTIYF
once	TRBV13	TRBJ2-7	TRBD2	TGTGCCAGCAGCTCGGGGGGAGGACTAGCGGGAAGGTACGAGCAGTACTTC	CASSSGGGLAGRYEQYF
.	TRBV6-5	TRBJ2-3	TRBD2	TGTGCCAGCAGTAGCGGGAGGAGTACAGATACGCAGTATTTT	CASSSGRSTDTQYF
.	TRBV15	TRBJ1-4	TRBD1	TGTGCCACCAGCAGATTAGGGACAGGGGGCGGCGAAAAACTGTTTTTT	CATSRLGTGGGEKLFF
.	TRBV2	TRBJ1-2	.	TGTGCCAGCAGTATACGGACAGAAGCTAACTATGGCTACACCTTC	CASSIRTEANYGYTF
.	TRBV19	TRBJ2-7	TRBD1	TGTGCCAGTAGTCCCGGACAGGGAAGATCCTACGAGCAGTACTTC	CASSPGQGRSYEQYF
.	TRBV29-1	TRBJ2-7	TRBD2	TGCAGCGCTGCAATAGCGGGAGAAGGTAGCGCCGAGCAGTACTTC	CSAAIAGEGSAEQYF
.	TRBV13	TRBJ1-3	.	TGTGCCAGCAGCCGAGGGCGGCTATCTGGAAACACCATATATTTT	CASSRGRLSGNTIYF
once	TRBV3-1/TRBV3-2	TRBJ1-3	TRBD1	TGTGCCAGCAGCCAAAGGGGACAGGGGGCCGGAAACACCATATATTTT	CASSQRGQGAGNTIYF
.	TRBV5-4	TRBJ1-2	.	TGTGCCACCTGGGGGCGGGATGGCTACACCTTC	CATWGRDGYTF
.	TRBV25-1	TRBJ1-5	TRBD1	TGTGCCAGCAGACAGGGGGCAGGGCAGCCCCAGCATTTT	CASRQGAGQPQHF
.	TRBV19	TRBJ1-2	TRBD1	TGTGCCAGCCGGGACAGGGGCCTTTCTAACTATGGCTACACCTTC	CASRDRGLSNYGYTF
.	TRBV14	TRBJ2-7	.	TGTGCCAGCAGCCGACACGGGGGAGAGTCCTACGAGCAGTACTTC	CASSRHGGESYEQYF
.	TRBV15	TRBJ2-3	.	TGTGCCACCAGCAGAGGAGGCGCAGCCACAGATACGCAGTATTTT	CATSRGGAATDTQYF
once	TRBV2	TRBJ2-7	TRBD2	TGTGCCACCTGGGGTGGGGGGGTGTACGAGCAGTACTTC	CATWGGGVYEQYF
.	TRBV28	TRBJ1-2	TRBD1	TGTGCCAGCAGTCTTACAGGGGCGTATGGCTACACCTTC	CASSLTGAYGYTF
.	TRBV28	TRBJ1-1	.	TGTGCCAGCATCCGGAGGGGCGGCCCCTCACTGAACACTGAAGCTTTCTTT	CASIRRGGPSLNTEAFF
.	TRBV6-5	TRBJ1-3	TRBD1	TGTGCCAGCAGGGACAGGGCTGGAAACACCATATATTTT	CASRDRAGNTIYF
.	TRBV5-4	TRBJ2-1	.	TGTGCCAGCAGCTTGAGGGGGGAGGGGGTTCGCGAGCAGTTCTTC	CASSLRGEGVREQFF
once	TRBV7-2	TRBJ1-2	.	TGTGCCAGCAGCCCTCTTGTGGGCTACACCTTC	CASSPLVGYTF
.	TRBV6-5	TRBJ1-1	.	TGTGCCAGCAGTTACTCTCCCCCGGGGTCCGGCACTGAAGCTTTCTTT	CASSYSPPGSGTEAFF
once	TRBV7-8	TRBJ2-1	.	TGTGCCAGCAGCCAGCCGGGACTCTCTCAGTTCTTC	CASSQPGLSQFF
.	TRBV7-8	TRBJ2-7	.	TGTGCCAGCAGCTTAACGGCAGGCAGGTGGAACTACGAGCAGTACTTC	CASSLTAGRWNYEQYF
few	TRBV19	TRBJ2-7	TRBD1	TGTGCCAGTAGTATCGGGACAGGGAGATCCTACGAGCAGTACTTC	CASSIGTGRSYEQYF
.	TRBV6-5	TRBJ1-5	.	TGTGCCAGCAGTTGGGACGGGGGGCCGAATCAGCCCCAGCATTTT	CASSWDGGPNQPQHF
.	TRBV7-2	TRBJ2-7	TRBD2	TGTGCCAGCAGCTTACGACTAGCGGTAAGCTCCTACGAGCAGTACTTC	CASSLRLAVSSYEQYF
once	TRBV27	TRBJ2-1	TRBD2	TGTGCCAGCAGTTCAGTAGCGGGAGGCTCCTACAATGAGCAGTTCTTC	CASSSVAGGSYNEQFF
.	TRBV7-3	TRBJ2-7	TRBD2	TGTGCCAGCAGCTCTGTCGTAACCTTAGCGGGGGGAACGGGGGAGCAGTACTTC	CASSSVVTLAGGTGEQYF
once	TRBV27	TRBJ2-1	TRBD1	TGTGCCAGCAGTAAGACAGGGGTGGGAAGCAATGAGCAGTTCTTC	CASSKTGVGSNEQFF
.	TRBV6-4	TRBJ2-1	TRBD2	TGTGCCAGCAGCCAATGGGGACTACCAAACAATGAGCAGTTCTTC	CASSQWGLPNNEQFF
few	TRBV28	TRBJ1-3	.	TGTGCCAGCAGACCTGGGCTTGGAAACACCATATATTTT	CASRPGLGNTIYF
.	TRBV18	TRBJ1-1	TRBD1	TGTGCCAGCTCATTGATGACAGGGAGCACTGAAGCTTTCTTT	CASSLMTGSTEAFF
.	TRBV28	TRBJ1-4	.	TGTGCCAGCAGCCCAGCCTCCGAGGGACTGTTTTTT	CASSPASEGLFF
.	TRBV30	TRBJ2-1	.	TGTGCCTGGAGGGGAAGCGGTGGGTGGAATGAGCAGTTCTTC	CAWRGSGGWNEQFF
.	TRBV5-8	TRBJ1-1	.	TGTGCCAGCAGCCCCAGACAGTTTATGAACACTGAAGCTTTCTTT	CASSPRQFMNTEAFF
.	TRBV24-1	TRBJ1-5	.	TGTGCCACCAGTGAAGGTCGGGGGGGACAAAGTCAATATAGCAATCAGCCCCAGCATTTT	CATSEGRGGQSQYSNQPQHF
.	TRBV6-6	TRBJ2-7	TRBD1	TGTGCCAGCACTGACCGGACAGGGGGCGAGCAGTACTTC	CASTDRTGGEQYF
few	TRBV4-1	TRBJ1-1	.	TGCGCCAGCAGCCAAGAACCGGGGTGGACTGAAGCTTTCTTT	CASSQEPGWTEAFF
.	TRBV3-1/TRBV3-2	TRBJ2-1	.	TGTGCCAGCAGCCAAGAGAGTGGTGAGCAGTTCTTC	CASSQESGEQFF
.	TRBV7-8	TRBJ2-1	TRBD2	TGTGCCAGCAGCCCAAGGACTAGCGGGAGGGTAAAAGACAATGAGCAGTTCTTC	CASSPRTSGRVKDNEQFF
.	TRBV5-1	TRBJ2-7	.	TGCGCCAGCAGCTTGGTGGTAGGGGCCCGGTACGAGCAGTACTTC	CASSLVVGARYEQYF
.	TRBV25-1	TRBJ2-1	TRBD2	TGTGCCACCCGACTAGCGTACAATGAGCAGTTCTTC	CATRLAYNEQFF
once	TRBV7-9	TRBJ2-1	TRBD2	TGTGCCAGCAGCTTAGGAACTAGCGGGAGAAGCAGCTCCTACAATGAGCAGTTCTTC	CASSLGTSGRSSSYNEQFF
.	TRBV6-5	TRBJ1-1	TRBD1	TGTGCCAGCAGACAGGGGCGGATGAACACTGAAGCTTTCTTT	CASRQGRMNTEAFF
.	TRBV24-1	TRBJ2-1	TRBD2	TGTGCCACCAGTGGGACTAGCGGGAGTTTCGACAATGAGCAGTTCTTC	CATSGTSGSFDNEQFF
.	TRBV19	TRBJ2-1	TRBD2	TGTGCCAGTAGTATAAGGACTAGTTTAGGGCAGTTCTTC	CASSIRTSLGQFF
.	TRBV21-1	TRBJ2-7	.	TGTGCCAGCAGCAGAAGACTAGCGGGCAAATATTCCTCCTACGAGCAGTACTTC	CASSRRLAGKYSSYEQYF
.	TRBV6-2/TRBV6-3	TRBJ1-1	.	TGTGCCAGCAGTTACTGGGGGCCAGATGAAGCTTTCTTT	CASSYWGPDEAFF
.	TRBV3-1/TRBV3-2	TRBJ1-2	TRBD1	TGTGCCAGCAGCCGAACAGGGGCCTATGGTTACACCTTC	CASSRTGAYGYTF
.	TRBV27	TRBJ2-7	TRBD2	TGTGCCAGCAGTTTCCCCCCCCTAGCGGGAGTCATCTACGAGCAGTACTTC	CASSFPPLAGVIYEQYF
.	TRBV27	TRBJ2-7	.	TGTGCCAGCAGTTTAGGAGGGCCCAACGAGCAGTACTTC	CASSLGGPNEQYF
.	TRBV29-1	TRBJ1-2	TRBD1	TGCAGCGTTGAAGTCGGGACAGGGCGGCATGGCTACACCTTC	CSVEVGTGRHGYTF
.	TRBV27	TRBJ2-7	TRBD1	TGTGCCAGCAGTTTTCTAGGACAGGGGGTCTACGAGCAGTACTTC	CASSFLGQGVYEQYF
.	TRBV9	TRBJ1-1	.	TGTGCCAGCAGCAATCAGGCGAACACTGAAGCTTTCTTT	CASSNQANTEAFF
.	TRBV10-3	TRBJ1-1	TRBD1	TGTGCCACCCTGACCCGACAGGGCCAGGGTAACACTGAAGCTTTCTTT	CATLTRQGQGNTEAFF
.	TRBV7-8	TRBJ1-1	TRBD1	TGTGCCAGCAGCTTGATCCAGGGGGGATGGAGGGCTTTCTTT	CASSLIQGGWRAFF
.	TRBV12-3/TRBV12-4	TRBJ2-1	TRBD2	TGTGCCAGCAGTCCCCGGACTAGCAGTGAGCAGTTCTTC	CASSPRTSSEQFF